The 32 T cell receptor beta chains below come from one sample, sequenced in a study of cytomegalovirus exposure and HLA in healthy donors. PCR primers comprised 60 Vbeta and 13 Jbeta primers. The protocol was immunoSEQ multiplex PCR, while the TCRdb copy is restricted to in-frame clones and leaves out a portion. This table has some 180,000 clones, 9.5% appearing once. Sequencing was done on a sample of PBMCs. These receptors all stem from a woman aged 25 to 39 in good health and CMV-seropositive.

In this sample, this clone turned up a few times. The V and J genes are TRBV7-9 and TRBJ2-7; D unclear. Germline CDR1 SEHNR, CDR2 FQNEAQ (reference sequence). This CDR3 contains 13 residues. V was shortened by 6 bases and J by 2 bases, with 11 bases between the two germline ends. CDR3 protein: CASSATETYEQYF. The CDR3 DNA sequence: TGTGCCAGCAGTGCGACTGAAACCTACGAGCAGTACTTC.

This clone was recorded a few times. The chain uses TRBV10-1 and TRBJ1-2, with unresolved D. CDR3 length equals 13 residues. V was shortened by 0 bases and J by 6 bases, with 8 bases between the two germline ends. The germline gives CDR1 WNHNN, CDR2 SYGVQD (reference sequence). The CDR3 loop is CASSESAGNGYTF. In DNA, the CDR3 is TGCGCCAGCAGTGAGTCGGCGGGGAATGGCTACACCTTC.

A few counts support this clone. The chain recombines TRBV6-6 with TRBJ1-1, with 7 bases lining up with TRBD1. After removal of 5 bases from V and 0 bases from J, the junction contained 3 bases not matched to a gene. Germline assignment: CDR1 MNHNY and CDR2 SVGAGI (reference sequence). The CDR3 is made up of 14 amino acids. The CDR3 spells CASSHQGVNTEAFF. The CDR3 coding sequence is TGTGCCAGCAGTCATCAGGGGGTGAACACTGAAGCTTTCTTT.

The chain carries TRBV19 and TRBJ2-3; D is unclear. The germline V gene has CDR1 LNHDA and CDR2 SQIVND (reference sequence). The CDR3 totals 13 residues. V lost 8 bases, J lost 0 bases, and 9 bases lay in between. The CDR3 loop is CASEGGSTDTQYF. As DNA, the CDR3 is TGTGCCAGTGAAGGCGGTAGCACAGATACGCAGTATTTT.

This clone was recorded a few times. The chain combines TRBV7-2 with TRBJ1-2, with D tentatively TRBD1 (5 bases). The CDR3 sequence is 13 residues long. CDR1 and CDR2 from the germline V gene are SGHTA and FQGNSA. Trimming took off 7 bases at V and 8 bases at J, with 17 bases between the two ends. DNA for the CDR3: TGTGCCAGCACTCTCACCGGGGGAGAGGGCTACACCTTC. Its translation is CASTLTGGEGYTF.

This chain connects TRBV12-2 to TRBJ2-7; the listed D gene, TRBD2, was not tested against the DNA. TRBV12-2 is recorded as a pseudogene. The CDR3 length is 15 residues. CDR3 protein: CASRLFPSLQYEQYF. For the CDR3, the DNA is TGTGCAAGTCGCTTGTTTCCTAGTCTTCAATACGAGCAGTACTTC.

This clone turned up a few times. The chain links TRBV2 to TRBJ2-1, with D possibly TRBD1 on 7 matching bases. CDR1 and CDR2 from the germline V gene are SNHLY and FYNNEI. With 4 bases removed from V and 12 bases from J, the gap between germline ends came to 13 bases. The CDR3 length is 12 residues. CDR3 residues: CASSGRGPLQFF. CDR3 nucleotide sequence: TGTGCCAGCAGTGGGAGGGGGCCCCTGCAGTTCTTC.

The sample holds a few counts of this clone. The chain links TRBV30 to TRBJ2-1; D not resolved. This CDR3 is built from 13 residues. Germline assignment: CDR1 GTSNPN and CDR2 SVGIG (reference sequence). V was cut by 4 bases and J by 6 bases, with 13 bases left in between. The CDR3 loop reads CAWTPELFNEQFF. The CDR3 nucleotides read TGTGCCTGGACCCCCGAACTTTTCAATGAGCAGTTCTTC.

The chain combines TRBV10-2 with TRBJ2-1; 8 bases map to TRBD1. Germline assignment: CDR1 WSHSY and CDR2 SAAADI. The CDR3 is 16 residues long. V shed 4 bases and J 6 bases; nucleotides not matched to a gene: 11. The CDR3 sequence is CASSVVVGTGFNEQFF. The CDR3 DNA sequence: TGCGCCAGCAGTGTGGTCGTTGGGACAGGATTCAATGAGCAGTTCTTC.

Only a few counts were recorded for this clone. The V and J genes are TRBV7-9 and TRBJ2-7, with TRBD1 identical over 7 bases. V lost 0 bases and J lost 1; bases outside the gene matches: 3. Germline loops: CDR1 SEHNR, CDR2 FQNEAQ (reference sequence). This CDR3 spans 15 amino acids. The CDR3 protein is CASSLAHRGSYEQYF. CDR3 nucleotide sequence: TGTGCCAGCAGCTTAGCCCACAGGGGTTCCTACGAGCAGTACTTC.

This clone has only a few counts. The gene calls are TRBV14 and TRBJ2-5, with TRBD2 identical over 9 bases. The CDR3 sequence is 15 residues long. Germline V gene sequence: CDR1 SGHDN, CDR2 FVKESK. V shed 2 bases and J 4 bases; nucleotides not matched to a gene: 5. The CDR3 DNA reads TGTGCCAGCAGCCAACCCCTAGCGGGGATAGAGACCCAGTACTTC. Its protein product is CASSQPLAGIETQYF.

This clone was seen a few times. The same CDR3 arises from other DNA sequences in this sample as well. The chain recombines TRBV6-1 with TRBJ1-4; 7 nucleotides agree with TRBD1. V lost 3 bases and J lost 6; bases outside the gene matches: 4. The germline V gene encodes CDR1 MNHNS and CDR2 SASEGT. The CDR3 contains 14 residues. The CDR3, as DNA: TGTGCCAGCAGTGAGAGGGGGCGCGATGAAAAACTGTTTTTT. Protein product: CASSERGRDEKLFF.

The CDR3 bases are TGTGCCAGCAGCGGAAACCCCGGGGCCTACGAGCAGTACTTC. This codes for CASSGNPGAYEQYF. The genes are TRBV7-9 and TRBJ2-7, with D perhaps matching TRBD2 (5 bases). This CDR3 has 14 residues. V lost 5 bases and J 2 bases, leaving 13 bases between the germline ends. From germline, CDR1 is SEHNR and CDR2 FQNEAQ (reference sequence).

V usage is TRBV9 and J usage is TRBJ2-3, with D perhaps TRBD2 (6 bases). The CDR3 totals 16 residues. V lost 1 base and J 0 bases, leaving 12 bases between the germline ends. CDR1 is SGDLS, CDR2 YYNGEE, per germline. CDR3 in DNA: TGTGCCAGCAGCGTACTAACGGGAGAAAGCACAGATACGCAGTATTTT. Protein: CASSVLTGESTDTQYF.

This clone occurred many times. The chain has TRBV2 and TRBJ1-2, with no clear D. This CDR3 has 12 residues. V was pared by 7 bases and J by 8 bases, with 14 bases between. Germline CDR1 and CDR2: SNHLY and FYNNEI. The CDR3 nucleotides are TGTGCCAGCACGACTACATCGATGGGCTACACCTTC. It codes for CASTTTSMGYTF.

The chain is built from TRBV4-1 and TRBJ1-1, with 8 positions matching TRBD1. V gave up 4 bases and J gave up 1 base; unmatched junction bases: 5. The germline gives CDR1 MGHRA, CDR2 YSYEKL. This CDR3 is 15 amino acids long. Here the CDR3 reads CASSRSGTGNTEAFF. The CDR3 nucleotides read TGCGCCAGCAGCCGTTCCGGGACAGGGAACACTGAAGCTTTCTTT.

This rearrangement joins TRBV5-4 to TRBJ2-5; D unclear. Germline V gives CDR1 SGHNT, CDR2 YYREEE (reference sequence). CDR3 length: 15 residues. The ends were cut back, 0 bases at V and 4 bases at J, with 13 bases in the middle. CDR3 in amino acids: CASSLAFLTSETQYF. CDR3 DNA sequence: TGTGCCAGCAGCTTGGCATTTTTAACATCAGAGACCCAGTACTTC.

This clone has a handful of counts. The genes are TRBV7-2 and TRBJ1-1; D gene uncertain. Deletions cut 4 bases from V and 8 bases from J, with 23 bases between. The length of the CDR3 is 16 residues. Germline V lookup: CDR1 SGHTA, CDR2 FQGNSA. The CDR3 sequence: CASSYLRTDFNIEAFF. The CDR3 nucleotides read TGTGCCAGCAGCTACCTCCGGACGGACTTTAACATAGAAGCTTTCTTT.

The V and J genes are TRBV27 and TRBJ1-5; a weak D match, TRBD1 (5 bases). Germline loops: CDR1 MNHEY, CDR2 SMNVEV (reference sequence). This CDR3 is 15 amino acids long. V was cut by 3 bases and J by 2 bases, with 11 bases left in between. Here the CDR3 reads CASSLRQGGNQPQHF. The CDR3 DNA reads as TGTGCCAGCAGTTTGCGGCAGGGTGGCAATCAGCCCCAGCATTTT.

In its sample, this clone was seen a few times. The CDR3 spells CASSPGESISGYTF. The CDR3 coding sequence is TGTGCCAGCAGCCCAGGGGAGAGTATCAGTGGCTACACCTTC. V usage is TRBV5-6 and J usage is TRBJ1-2; the D gene is possibly TRBD1 (6 bases). CDR1 is SGHDT and CDR2 is YYEEEE in the germline V gene. This CDR3 spans 14 amino acids. V was trimmed by 4 bases and J by 7 bases, leaving 17 bases between them.

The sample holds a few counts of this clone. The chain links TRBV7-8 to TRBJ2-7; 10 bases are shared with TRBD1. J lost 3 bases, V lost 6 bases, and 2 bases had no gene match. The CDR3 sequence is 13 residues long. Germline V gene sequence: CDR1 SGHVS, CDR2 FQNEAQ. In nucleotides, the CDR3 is TGTGCCAGCAGACGGACAGGGGGCTACGAGCAGTACTTC. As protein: CASRRTGGYEQYF. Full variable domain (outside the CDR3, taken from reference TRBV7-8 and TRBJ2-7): GAGVSQSPRYKVAKRGQDVALRCDPISGHVSLFWYQQALGQGPEFLTYFQNEAQLDKSGLPSDRFFAERPEGSVSTLKIQRTQQEDSAVYLCASRRTGGYEQYFGPGTRLTVT.

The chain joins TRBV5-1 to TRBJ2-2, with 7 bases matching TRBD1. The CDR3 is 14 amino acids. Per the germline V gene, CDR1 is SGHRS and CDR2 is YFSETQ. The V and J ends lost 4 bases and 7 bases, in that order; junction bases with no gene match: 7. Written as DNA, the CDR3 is TGCGCCAGCAGCCGAGGACAGGTTGACGGGGAGCTGTTTTTT. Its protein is CASSRGQVDGELFF.

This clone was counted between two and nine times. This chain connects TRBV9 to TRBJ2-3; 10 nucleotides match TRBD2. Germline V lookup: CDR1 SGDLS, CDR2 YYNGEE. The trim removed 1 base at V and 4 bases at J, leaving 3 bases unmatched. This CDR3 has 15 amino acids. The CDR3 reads CASSVSGRAPDTQYF. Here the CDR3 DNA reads TGTGCCAGCAGCGTAAGCGGGAGGGCCCCAGATACGCAGTATTTT.

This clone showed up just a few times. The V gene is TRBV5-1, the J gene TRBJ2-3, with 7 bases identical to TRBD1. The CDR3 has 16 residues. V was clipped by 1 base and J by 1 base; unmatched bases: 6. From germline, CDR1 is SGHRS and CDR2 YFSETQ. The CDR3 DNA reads TGCGCCAGCAGCTTGACCCCTGGGACAGGCACAGATACGCAGTATTTT. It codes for CASSLTPGTGTDTQYF. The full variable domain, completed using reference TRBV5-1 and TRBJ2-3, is KAGVTQTPRYLIKTRGQQVTLSCSPISGHRSVSWYQQTPGQGLQFLFEYFSETQRNKGNFPGRFSGRQFSNSRSEMNVSTLELGDSALYLCASSLTPGTGTDTQYFGPGTRLTVL.

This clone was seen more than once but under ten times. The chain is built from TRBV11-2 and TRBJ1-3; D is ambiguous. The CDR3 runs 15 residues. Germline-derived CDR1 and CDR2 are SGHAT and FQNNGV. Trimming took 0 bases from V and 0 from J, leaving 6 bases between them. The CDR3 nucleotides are TGTGCCAGCAGCTTAGAACTGAACTCTGGAAACACCATATATTTT. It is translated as CASSLELNSGNTIYF.

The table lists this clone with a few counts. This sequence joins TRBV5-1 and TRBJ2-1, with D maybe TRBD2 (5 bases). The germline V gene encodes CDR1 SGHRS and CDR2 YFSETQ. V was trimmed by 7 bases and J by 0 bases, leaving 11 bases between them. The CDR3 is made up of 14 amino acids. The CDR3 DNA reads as TGCGCCAGCGAGGCGGGTAGCTCCTACAATGAGCAGTTCTTC. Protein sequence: CASEAGSSYNEQFF. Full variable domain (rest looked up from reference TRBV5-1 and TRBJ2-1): KAGVTQTPRYLIKTRGQQVTLSCSPISGHRSVSWYQQTPGQGLQFLFEYFSETQRNKGNFPGRFSGRQFSNSRSEMNVSTLELGDSALYLCASEAGSSYNEQFFGPGTRLTVL.

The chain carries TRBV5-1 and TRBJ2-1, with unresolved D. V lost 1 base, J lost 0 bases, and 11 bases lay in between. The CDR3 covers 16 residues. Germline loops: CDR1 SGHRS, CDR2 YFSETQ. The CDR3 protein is CASSLMLTGSYNEQFF. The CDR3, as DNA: TGCGCCAGCAGCTTGATGTTGACTGGCTCCTACAATGAGCAGTTCTTC.

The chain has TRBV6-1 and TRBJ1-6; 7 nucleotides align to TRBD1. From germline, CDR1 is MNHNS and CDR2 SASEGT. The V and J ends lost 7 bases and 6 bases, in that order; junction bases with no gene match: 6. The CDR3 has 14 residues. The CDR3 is CASTRGVGNSPLHF. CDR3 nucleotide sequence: TGTGCCAGCACCAGGGGGGTAGGTAATTCACCCCTCCACTTT.

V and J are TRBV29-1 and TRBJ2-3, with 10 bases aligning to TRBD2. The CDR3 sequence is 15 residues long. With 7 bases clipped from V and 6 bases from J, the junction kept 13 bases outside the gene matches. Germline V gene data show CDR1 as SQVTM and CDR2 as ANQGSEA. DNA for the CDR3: TGCAGCGGAGAAGGGAGCGGGAGGGTAGGGGATACGCAGTATTTT. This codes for CSGEGSGRVGDTQYF.

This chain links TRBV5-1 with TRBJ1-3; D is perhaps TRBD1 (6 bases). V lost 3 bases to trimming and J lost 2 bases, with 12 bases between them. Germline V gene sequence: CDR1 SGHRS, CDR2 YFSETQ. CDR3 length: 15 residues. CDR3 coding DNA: TGCGCCAGCAGCTCCTCACAGGGAACTGGAAACACCATATATTTT. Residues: CASSSSQGTGNTIYF.

The CDR3, as DNA: TGCAGTGCTAGTGACAGGGGTGGCTACACCTTC. Its translation is CSASDRGGYTF. V is TRBV20-1 and J is TRBJ1-2; 8 bases fit TRBD1. V lost 3 bases and J lost 7; bases outside the gene matches: 1. The CDR3 totals 11 residues. Looked up from germline, CDR1 is DFQATT and CDR2 is SNEGSKA (reference sequence).

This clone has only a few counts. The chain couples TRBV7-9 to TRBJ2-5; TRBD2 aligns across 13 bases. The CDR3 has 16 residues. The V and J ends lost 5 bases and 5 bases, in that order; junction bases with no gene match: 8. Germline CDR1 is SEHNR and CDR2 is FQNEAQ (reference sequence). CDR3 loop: CASSARLAGGGETQYF. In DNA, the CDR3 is TGTGCCAGCAGCGCCCGACTAGCGGGAGGTGGGGAGACCCAGTACTTC. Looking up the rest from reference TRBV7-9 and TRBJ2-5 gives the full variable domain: DTGVSQNPRHKITKRGQNVTFRCDPISEHNRLYWYRQTLGQGPEFLTYFQNEAQLEKSRLLSDRFSAERPKGSFSTLEIQRTEQGDSAMYLCASSARLAGGGETQYFGPGTRLLVL.